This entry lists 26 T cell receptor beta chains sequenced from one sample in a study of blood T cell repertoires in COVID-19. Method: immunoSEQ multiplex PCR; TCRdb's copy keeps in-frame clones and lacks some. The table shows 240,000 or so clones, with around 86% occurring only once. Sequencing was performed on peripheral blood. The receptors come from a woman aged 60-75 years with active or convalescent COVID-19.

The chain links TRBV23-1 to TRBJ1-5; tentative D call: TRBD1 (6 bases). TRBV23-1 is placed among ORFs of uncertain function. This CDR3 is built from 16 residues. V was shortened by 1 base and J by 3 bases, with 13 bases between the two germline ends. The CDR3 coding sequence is TGCGCCAGCAGTCAATTACCCAGGGGTTCCAATCAGCCCCAGCATTTT. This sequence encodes CASSQLPRGSNQPQHF.

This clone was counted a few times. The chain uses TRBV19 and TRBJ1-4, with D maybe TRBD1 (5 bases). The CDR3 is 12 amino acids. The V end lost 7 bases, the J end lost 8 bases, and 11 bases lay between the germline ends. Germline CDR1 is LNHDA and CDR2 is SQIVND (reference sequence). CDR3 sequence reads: CASTLKGEKLFF. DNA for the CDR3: TGTGCCAGTACGCTAAAGGGGGAAAAACTGTTTTTT.

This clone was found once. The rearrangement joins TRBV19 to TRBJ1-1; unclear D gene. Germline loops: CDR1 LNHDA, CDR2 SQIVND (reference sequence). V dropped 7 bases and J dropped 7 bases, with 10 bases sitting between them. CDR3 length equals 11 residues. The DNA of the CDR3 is TGTGCCAGTATGAACAGCTTTGAAGCTTTCTTT. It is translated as CASMNSFEAFF.

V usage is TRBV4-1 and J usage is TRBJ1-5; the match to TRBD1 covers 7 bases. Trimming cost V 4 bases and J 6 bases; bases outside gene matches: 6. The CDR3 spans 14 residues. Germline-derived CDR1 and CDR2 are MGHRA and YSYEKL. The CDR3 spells CASSLRQGGQPQHF. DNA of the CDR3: TGCGCCAGCAGCCTAAGACAGGGAGGTCAGCCCCAGCATTTT.

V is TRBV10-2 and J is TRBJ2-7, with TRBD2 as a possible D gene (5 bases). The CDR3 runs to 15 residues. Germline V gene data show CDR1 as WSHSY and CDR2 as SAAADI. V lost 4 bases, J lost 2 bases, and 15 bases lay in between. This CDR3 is CASSARRDVTYEQYF. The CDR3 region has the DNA TGCGCCAGCAGTGCCAGACGGGATGTGACCTACGAGCAGTACTTC.

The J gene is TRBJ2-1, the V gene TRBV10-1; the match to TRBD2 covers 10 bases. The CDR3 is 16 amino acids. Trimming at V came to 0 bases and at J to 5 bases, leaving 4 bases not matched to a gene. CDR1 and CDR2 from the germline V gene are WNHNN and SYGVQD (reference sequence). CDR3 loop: CASSESRLAGDNEQFF. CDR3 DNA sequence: TGCGCCAGCAGTGAGTCAAGGCTAGCGGGGGACAATGAGCAGTTCTTC.

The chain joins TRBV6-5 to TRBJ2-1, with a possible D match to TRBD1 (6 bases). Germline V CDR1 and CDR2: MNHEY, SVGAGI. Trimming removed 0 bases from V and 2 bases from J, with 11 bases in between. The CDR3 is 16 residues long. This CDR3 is CASSYSTRGPYNEQFF. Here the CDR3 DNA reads TGTGCCAGCAGTTACTCGACCAGGGGTCCCTACAATGAGCAGTTCTTC.

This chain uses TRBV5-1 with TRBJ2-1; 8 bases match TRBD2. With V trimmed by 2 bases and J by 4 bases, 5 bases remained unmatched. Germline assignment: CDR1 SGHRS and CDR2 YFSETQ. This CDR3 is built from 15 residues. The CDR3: CASSFGRGGYNEQFF. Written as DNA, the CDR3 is TGCGCCAGCAGCTTCGGGAGGGGAGGGTACAATGAGCAGTTCTTC.

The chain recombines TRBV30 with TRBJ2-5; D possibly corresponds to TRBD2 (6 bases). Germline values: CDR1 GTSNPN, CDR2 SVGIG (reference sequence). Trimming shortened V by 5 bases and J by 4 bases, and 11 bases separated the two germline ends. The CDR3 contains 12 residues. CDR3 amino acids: CAWSMGGETQYF. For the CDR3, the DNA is TGTGCCTGGTCGATGGGGGGAGAGACCCAGTACTTC.

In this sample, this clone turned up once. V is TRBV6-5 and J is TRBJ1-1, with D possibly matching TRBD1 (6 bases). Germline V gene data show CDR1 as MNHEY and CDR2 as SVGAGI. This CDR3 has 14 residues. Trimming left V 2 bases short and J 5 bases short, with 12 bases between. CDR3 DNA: TGTGCCAGCAGTTACGAGGGGGAAAGGACTGAAGCTTTCTTT. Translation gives CASSYEGERTEAFF.

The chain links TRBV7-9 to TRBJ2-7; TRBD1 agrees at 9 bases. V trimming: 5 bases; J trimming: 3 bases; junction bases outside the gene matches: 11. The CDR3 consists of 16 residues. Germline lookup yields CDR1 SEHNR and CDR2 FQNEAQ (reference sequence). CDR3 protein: CASSPGGGQGIYEQYF. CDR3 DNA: TGTGCCAGCAGCCCAGGGGGCGGACAGGGGATCTACGAGCAGTACTTC.

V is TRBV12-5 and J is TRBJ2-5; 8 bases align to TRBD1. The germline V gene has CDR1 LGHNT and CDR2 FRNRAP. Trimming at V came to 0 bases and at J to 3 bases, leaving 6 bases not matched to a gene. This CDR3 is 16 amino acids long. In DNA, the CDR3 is TGTGCTAGTGGTTTGGTACGGGCGACAGGGGAAGAGACCCAGTACTTC. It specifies CASGLVRATGEETQYF.

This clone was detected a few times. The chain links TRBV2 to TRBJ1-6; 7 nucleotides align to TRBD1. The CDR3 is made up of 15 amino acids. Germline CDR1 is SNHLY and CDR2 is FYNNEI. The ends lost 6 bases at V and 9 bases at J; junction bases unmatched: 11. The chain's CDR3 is CASRREIGQVSPLHF. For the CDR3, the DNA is TGTGCCAGCAGAAGGGAAATTGGACAGGTTTCACCCCTCCACTTT.

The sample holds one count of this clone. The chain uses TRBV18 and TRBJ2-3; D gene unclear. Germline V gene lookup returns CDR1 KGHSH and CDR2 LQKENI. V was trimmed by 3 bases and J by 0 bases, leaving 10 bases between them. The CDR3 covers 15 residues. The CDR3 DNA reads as TGTGCCAGCTCACCTCGACAAATCAGCACAGATACGCAGTATTTT. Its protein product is CASSPRQISTDTQYF.

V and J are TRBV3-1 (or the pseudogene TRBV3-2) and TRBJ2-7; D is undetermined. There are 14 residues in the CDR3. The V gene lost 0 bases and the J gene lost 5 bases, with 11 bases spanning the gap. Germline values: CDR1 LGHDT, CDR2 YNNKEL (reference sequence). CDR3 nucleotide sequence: TGTGCCAGCAGCCAAGAAGGTCCAGAGGACGAGCAGTACTTC. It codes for CASSQEGPEDEQYF.

The CDR3 region is CASTTDRANEKLFF. CDR3 coding DNA: TGTGCCAGCACCACGGACAGGGCTAATGAAAAACTGTTTTTT. The chain joins TRBV27 to TRBJ1-4; 8 positions agree with TRBD1. The germline V gene encodes CDR1 MNHEY and CDR2 SMNVEV (reference sequence). Unmatched junction bases numbered 4, after V lost 7 bases and J lost 3 bases. The CDR3 has 14 residues.

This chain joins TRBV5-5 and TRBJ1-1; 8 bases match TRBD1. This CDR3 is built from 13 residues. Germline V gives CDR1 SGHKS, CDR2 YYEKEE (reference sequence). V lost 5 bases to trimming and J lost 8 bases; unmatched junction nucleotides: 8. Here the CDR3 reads CASRRQGYSEAFF. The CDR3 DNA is TGTGCCAGCAGGAGACAGGGGTATTCCGAAGCTTTCTTT. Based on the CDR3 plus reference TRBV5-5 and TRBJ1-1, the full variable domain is DAGVTQSPTHLIKTRGQQVTLRCSPISGHKSVSWYQQVLGQGPQFIFQYYEKEERGRGNFPDRFSARQFPNYSSELNVNALLLGDSALYLCASRRQGYSEAFFGQGTRLTVV.

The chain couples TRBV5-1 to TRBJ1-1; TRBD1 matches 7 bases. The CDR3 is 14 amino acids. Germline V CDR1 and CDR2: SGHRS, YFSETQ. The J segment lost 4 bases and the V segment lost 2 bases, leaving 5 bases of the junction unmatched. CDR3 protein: CASSLTGVLTEAFF. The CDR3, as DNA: TGCGCCAGCAGCTTAACAGGGGTCCTCACTGAAGCTTTCTTT.

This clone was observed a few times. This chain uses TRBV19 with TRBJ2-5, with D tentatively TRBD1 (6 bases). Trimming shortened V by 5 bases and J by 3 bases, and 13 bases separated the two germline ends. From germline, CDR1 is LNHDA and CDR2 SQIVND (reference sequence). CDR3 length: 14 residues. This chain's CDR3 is CASSGQWGKETQYF. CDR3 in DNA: TGTGCCAGTAGTGGACAGTGGGGGAAAGAGACCCAGTACTTC.

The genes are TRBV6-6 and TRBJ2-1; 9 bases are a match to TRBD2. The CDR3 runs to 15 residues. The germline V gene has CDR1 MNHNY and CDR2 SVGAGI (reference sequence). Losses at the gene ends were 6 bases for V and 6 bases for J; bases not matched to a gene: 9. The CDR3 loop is CASSPGTSPSNEQFF. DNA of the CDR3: TGTGCCAGCAGCCCCGGGACTAGCCCATCCAATGAGCAGTTCTTC.

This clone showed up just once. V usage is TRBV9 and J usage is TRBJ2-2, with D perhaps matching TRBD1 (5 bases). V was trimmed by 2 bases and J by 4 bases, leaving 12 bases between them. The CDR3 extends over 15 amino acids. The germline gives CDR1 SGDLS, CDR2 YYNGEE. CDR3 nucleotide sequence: TGTGCCAGCAGCGTTGACAGCGAAGCCACCGGGGAGCTGTTTTTT. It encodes CASSVDSEATGELFF.

In DNA form, the CDR3 reads TGTGCCAGTAGTATCCTGTCGGGACAGAAAAGATATGGCTACACCTTC. Residues: CASSILSGQKRYGYTF. The rearrangement uses TRBV19 and TRBJ1-2, with 7 bases lining up with TRBD1. The V gene's germline CDR1 is LNHDA and CDR2 SQIVND (reference sequence). After removal of 3 bases from V and 5 bases from J, the junction contained 12 bases not matched to a gene. The CDR3 spans 16 residues.

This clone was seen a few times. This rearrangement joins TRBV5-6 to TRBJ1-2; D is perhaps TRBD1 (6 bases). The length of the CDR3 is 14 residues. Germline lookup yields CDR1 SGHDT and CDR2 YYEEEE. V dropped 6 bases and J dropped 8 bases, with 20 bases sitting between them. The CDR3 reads CASINRARARGYTF. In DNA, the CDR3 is TGTGCCAGCATCAACAGGGCCCGGGCGCGGGGCTACACCTTC.

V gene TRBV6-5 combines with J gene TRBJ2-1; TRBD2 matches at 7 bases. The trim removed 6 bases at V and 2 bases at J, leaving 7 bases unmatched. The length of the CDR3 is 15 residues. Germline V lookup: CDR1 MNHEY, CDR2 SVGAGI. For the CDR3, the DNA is TGTGCCAGCAGCTACGAAGCGGGGCCCTACAATGAGCAGTTCTTC. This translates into CASSYEAGPYNEQFF.

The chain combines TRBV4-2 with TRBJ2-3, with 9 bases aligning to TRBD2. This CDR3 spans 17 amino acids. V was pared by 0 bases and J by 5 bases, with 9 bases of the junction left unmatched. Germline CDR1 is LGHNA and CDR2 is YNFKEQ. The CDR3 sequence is CASSQDQARGGIDTQYF. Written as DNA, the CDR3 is TGTGCCAGCAGCCAAGATCAAGCGCGGGGGGGTATAGATACGCAGTATTTT.

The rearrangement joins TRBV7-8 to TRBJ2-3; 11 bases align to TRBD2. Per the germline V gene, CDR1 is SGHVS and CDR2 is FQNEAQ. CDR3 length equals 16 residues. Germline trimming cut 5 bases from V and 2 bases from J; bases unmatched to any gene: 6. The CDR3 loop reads CASSIMTSGNTDTQYF. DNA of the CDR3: TGTGCCAGCAGCATAATGACTAGCGGGAACACAGATACGCAGTATTTT.